A single sample gave rise to the 20 T cell receptor beta chains below, sequenced in a study of identical twins. TCRdb redid the calling of the 5' RACE reads with MiXCR, one entry per CDR3 protein. The table has 500,000 to 650,000 distinct CDR3 sequences, approximately 20% seen once; the top ten hold about 0.48%. This sample also belongs to another study, concerning yellow fever vaccine responses in identical twins.

Sequencing used CD4+ T cells sorted from blood. The origin of the receptors is a woman between 18 and 29 years old in good health.

V gene TRBV28 combines with J gene TRBJ2-7; TRBD1 matches 7 bases. Germline V gene lookup returns CDR1 MDHEN and CDR2 SYDVKM. The CDR3 contains 15 residues. The V and J ends lost 4 bases and 5 bases, in that order; junction bases with no gene match: 11. CDR3 sequence: CASSWVRTGGNEQYF. The CDR3 nucleotides are TGTGCCAGCAGTTGGGTTCGGACAGGCGGAAACGAGCAGTACTTC.

The rearrangement joins TRBV6-1 to TRBJ2-2; possibly TRBD1 for D (5 bases). The V end lost 4 bases, the J end lost 6 bases, and 15 bases lay between the germline ends. The CDR3 sequence is 15 residues long. Germline CDR1 reads MNHNS; CDR2 reads SASEGT. CDR3 sequence reads: CASSAGQIKAGELFF. CDR3 DNA: TGTGCCAGCAGTGCTGGACAAATCAAGGCCGGGGAGCTGTTTTTT.

This chain links TRBV7-8 with TRBJ2-5; D unresolved. The ends were cut back, 0 bases at V and 3 bases at J, with 14 bases in the middle. This CDR3 contains 16 residues. CDR1 SGHVS and CDR2 FQNEAQ come from the germline V gene. CDR3 sequence (DNA): TGTGCCAGCAGCTTAGCCGGCAGCTGGAGTAAAGAGACCCAGTACTTC. Translation: CASSLAGSWSKETQYF.

DNA for the CDR3: TGTGCCAGCAGCCCATCTGGGGGCCCGACCCAGTACTTC. Its protein product is CASSPSGGPTQYF. The chain carries TRBV11-2 and TRBJ2-5; D might be TRBD1 (6 bases). The V end lost 5 bases, the J end lost 7 bases, and 14 bases lay between the germline ends. The germline CDR1 and CDR2 sequences are SGHAT and FQNNGV. The CDR3 spans 13 residues.

The chain combines TRBV6-1 with TRBJ1-2; D might be TRBD1 (5 bases). The CDR3 length is 14 residues. Germline CDR1 MNHNS, CDR2 SASEGT. Trimming shortened V by 5 bases and J by 0 bases, and 10 bases separated the two germline ends. The CDR3 nucleotides read TGTGCCAGCAGTAAGACAGCTACTAACTATGGCTACACCTTC. This translates into CASSKTATNYGYTF.

This clonotype was counted only a few times. The V call is TRBV6-2 or TRBV6-3, the J call TRBJ1-2, with D unresolved. There are 14 residues in the CDR3. The V gene's germline CDR1 is MNHEY and CDR2 SVGEGT. V lost 4 bases to trimming and J lost 0 bases, with 9 bases between them. The CDR3 DNA sequence: TGTGCCAGCAGTTTATACGCGACTAACTATGGCTACACCTTC. Translation gives CASSLYATNYGYTF.

This clonotype appeared a few times. The chain recombines TRBV2 with TRBJ2-2; 8 positions agree with TRBD1. The J segment lost 5 bases and the V segment lost 8 bases, leaving 10 bases of the junction unmatched. Germline V gives CDR1 SNHLY, CDR2 FYNNEI. This CDR3 region has 15 residues. For the CDR3, the DNA is TGTGCCAGCGCGACCGGGACAGGTCGTACCGGGGAGCTGTTTTTT. Translated, it gives CASATGTGRTGELFF.

The V call is TRBV7-9, the J call TRBJ1-2, with D perhaps matching TRBD1 (5 bases). This CDR3 spans 15 amino acids. Germline-derived CDR1 and CDR2 are SEHNR and FQNEAQ (reference sequence). Between the trimmed V and J ends, which lost 1 base and 5 bases, there was a span of 14 bases. In DNA form, the CDR3 reads TGTGCCAGCAGCTTAGGGGGGACCCTCGGGTATGGCTACACCTTC. It translates to CASSLGGTLGYGYTF.

In this sample, this clonotype turned up a few times. The rearrangement joins TRBV18 to TRBJ1-1, with D possibly TRBD1 on 5 matching bases. V was cut by 5 bases and J by 1 base, with 11 bases left in between. This CDR3 has 14 residues. Germline CDR1 KGHSH, CDR2 LQKENI. The CDR3 sequence: CASSSGVGNTEAFF. In DNA, the CDR3 is TGTGCCAGCTCATCGGGGGTCGGGAACACTGAAGCTTTCTTT.

This clonotype showed up just a few times. This sequence joins TRBV18 and TRBJ2-7, with TRBD1 identical over 10 bases. V was pared by 8 bases and J by 6 bases, with 7 bases of the junction left unmatched. This CDR3 has 13 residues. CDR1 KGHSH and CDR2 LQKENI come from the germline V gene. The CDR3 region has the DNA TGTGCCAGCCAACCGGGACAGGGGTTCGAGCAGTACGTC. This gives the protein CASQPGQGFEQYV.

This clonotype came up once. The chain is built from TRBV19 and TRBJ2-2; TRBD2 aligns across 13 bases. Germline V gene data show CDR1 as LNHDA and CDR2 as SQIVND (reference sequence). The CDR3 is 16 amino acids. The V segment lost 4 bases and the J segment 6 bases; nucleotides outside the gene matches: 5. CDR3 in amino acids: CASSTLLAGGPGELFF. Here the CDR3 DNA reads TGTGCCAGTAGTACCCTACTAGCGGGAGGGCCCGGGGAGCTGTTTTTT. The full variable domain, in which reference TRBV19 and TRBJ2-2 provide the parts outside the CDR3, is DGGITQSPKYLFRKEGQNVTLSCEQNLNHDAMYWYRQDPGQGLRLIYYSQIVNDFQKGDIAEGYSVSREKKESFPLTVTSAQKNPTAFYLCASSTLLAGGPGELFFGEGSRLTVL.

The rearrangement uses TRBV5-1 and TRBJ2-7; perhaps TRBD1 as D (6 bases). CDR1 and CDR2 (germline): SGHRS, YFSETQ. This CDR3 comprises 15 residues. V dropped 4 bases and J dropped 1 base, with 15 bases sitting between them. The CDR3, as DNA: TGCGCCAGCAGCCCTGGGGGCCCCATTTCCTACGAGCAGTACTTC. It translates to CASSPGGPISYEQYF.

This clonotype was seen more than once but under ten times. J is TRBJ2-1 and V is TRBV12-3 or TRBV12-4, with D possibly TRBD1 on 5 matching bases. This CDR3 region has 14 residues. V dropped 4 bases and J dropped 2 bases, with 9 bases sitting between them. CDR3 DNA sequence: TGTGCCAGCAGTTCTGGGGCTCCCTACAATGAGCAGTTCTTC. Protein sequence: CASSSGAPYNEQFF.

The chain combines TRBV7-3 with TRBJ2-3, with D perhaps matching TRBD2 (7 bases). The CDR3 has 15 residues. Germline V gene sequence: CDR1 SGHTA, CDR2 FQGTGA. V was clipped by 4 bases and J by 4 bases, with 15 bases between them. CDR3 bases: TGTGCCAGCAGCTCATCGAGGGGGAGGGCAGATACGCAGTATTTT. Its protein product is CASSSSRGRADTQYF.

The V gene is TRBV6-1, the J gene TRBJ2-1, with D perhaps being TRBD1 or TRBD2 (5 bases each). The CDR3 spans 14 residues. Trimming shortened V by 7 bases and J by 8 bases, and 18 bases separated the two germline ends. The V gene's germline CDR1 is MNHNS and CDR2 SASEGT. CDR3 in amino acids: CASMGLVGVYEQFF. The CDR3 nucleotides are TGTGCCAGCATGGGCCTTGTGGGGGTCTATGAGCAGTTCTTC.

The J gene is TRBJ1-1, the V gene TRBV4-1, with D tentatively TRBD1 (5 bases). The CDR3 is made up of 14 amino acids. Trimming removed 4 bases at V and 1 base at J, with 10 bases between. The germline CDR1 and CDR2 sequences are MGHRA and YSYEKL. The CDR3 region has the DNA TGCGCCAGCAGCCCCAGGGTGGGGAACACTGAAGCTTTCTTT. It encodes CASSPRVGNTEAFF.

The chain employs TRBV7-9 and TRBJ2-5, with D perhaps matching TRBD1 or TRBD2 (5 bases each). Looked up from germline, CDR1 is SEHNR and CDR2 is FQNEAQ (reference sequence). V was cut by 5 bases and J by 0 bases, with 13 bases left in between. The CDR3 length is 15 residues. CDR3 bases: TGTGCCAGCAGCCTCCGGGACCCCTACCAAGAGACCCAGTACTTC. This sequence encodes CASSLRDPYQETQYF. The variable domain in full, with the rest retrieved from reference TRBV7-9 and TRBJ2-5, is DTGVSQNPRHKITKRGQNVTFRCDPISEHNRLYWYRQTLGQGPEFLTYFQNEAQLEKSRLLSDRFSAERPKGSFSTLEIQRTEQGDSAMYLCASSLRDPYQETQYFGPGTRLLVL.

This clonotype has only a few counts. This rearrangement joins TRBV19 to TRBJ1-2, with D possibly matching TRBD1 (6 bases). Germline V gives CDR1 LNHDA, CDR2 SQIVND (reference sequence). The CDR3 extends over 15 amino acids. Trimming took 7 bases from V and 3 from J, leaving 18 bases between them. CDR3 protein: CASTSQGGPYYGYTF. DNA of the CDR3: TGTGCCAGTACCTCACAGGGAGGGCCCTACTATGGCTACACCTTC.

This clonotype came up a few times. The chain links TRBV3-1 to TRBJ1-1; D unresolved. V was clipped by 1 base and J by 2 bases, with 8 bases between them. The CDR3 sequence is 14 residues long. Germline CDR1 reads LGHDT; CDR2 reads YNNKEL (reference sequence). CDR3 region: CASSQGHQNTEAFF. Here the CDR3 DNA reads TGTGCCAGCAGCCAAGGACACCAAAACACTGAAGCTTTCTTT.

This clonotype showed up just a few times. This rearrangement joins TRBV7-8 to TRBJ2-1; 10 nucleotides agree with TRBD2. Germline CDR1 SGHVS, CDR2 FQNEAQ. The junction had 11 bases not matched to a gene; V was cut back by 4 bases and J by 8 bases. CDR3 length: 16 amino acids. The CDR3 DNA is TGTGCCAGCAGCTCTAGAGCGGGAGGGCCTAGTGATGAGCAGTTCTTC. Residues: CASSSRAGGPSDEQFF.